The T cell receptor beta chain described here comes from a study of blood T cell repertoires in COVID-19. The data were produced by immunoSEQ multiplex PCR, yet TCRdb's version contains in-frame clones alone and is incomplete. The sample contains about 88,000 clones, 86% of which appear only once. The source material was peripheral blood. The receptor was derived from a human donor in a cohort sampled during active COVID-19.

Written as DNA, the CDR3 is TGTGCCAGCAGTGATTTTGGAGCCGATACGCAGTATTTT. As protein: CASSDFGADTQYF. The V and J genes are TRBV6-1 and TRBJ2-3; D not resolved. CDR1 and CDR2 from the germline V gene are MNHNS and SASEGT. The V end was cut by 3 bases, the J end by 6 bases, with 10 bases between. The CDR3 runs 13 residues.